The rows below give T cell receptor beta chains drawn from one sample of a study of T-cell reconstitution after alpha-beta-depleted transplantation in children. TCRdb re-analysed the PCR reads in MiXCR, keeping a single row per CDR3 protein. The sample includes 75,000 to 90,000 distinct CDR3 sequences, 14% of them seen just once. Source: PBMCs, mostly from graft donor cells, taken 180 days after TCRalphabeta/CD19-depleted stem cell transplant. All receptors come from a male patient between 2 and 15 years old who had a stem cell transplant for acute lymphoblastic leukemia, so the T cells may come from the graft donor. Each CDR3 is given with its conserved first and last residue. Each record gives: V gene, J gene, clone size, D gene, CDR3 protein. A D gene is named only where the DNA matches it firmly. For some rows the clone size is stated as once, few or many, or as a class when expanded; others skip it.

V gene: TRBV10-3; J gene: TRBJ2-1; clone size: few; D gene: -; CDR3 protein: CAIKAGGYNEQFF
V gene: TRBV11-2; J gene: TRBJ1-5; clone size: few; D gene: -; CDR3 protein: CASSSAPRYSNQPQHF
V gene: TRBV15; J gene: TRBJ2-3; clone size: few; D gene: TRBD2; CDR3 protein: CATSRAVLAGNTDTQYF
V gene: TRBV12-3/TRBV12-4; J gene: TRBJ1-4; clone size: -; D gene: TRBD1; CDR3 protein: CASSPLVQGNEKLFF
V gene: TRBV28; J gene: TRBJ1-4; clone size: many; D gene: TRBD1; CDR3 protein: CASSYTRTGGHNEGLFF
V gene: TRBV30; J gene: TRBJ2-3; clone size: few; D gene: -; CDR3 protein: CACLVIRATDTQYF
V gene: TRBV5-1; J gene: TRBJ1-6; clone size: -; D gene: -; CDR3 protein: CASSGTNRSWNSSLHF
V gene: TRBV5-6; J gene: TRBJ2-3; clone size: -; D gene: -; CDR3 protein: CASSLGFDFNTDTQYF
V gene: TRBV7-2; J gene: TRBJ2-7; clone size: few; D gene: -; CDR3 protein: CASSSMGGEQYF
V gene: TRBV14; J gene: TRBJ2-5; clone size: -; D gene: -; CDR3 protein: CASSQGWQTQYF
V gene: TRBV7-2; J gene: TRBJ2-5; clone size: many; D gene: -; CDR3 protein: CASSRIRGRRFQETQYF
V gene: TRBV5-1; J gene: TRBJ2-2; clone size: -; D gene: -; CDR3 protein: CASSPGYTGELFF
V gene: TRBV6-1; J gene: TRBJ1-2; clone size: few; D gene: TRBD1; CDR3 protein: CASILERGLYGYTF
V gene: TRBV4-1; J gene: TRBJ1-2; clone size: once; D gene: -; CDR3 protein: CASSQEPLGRGPSGYTF
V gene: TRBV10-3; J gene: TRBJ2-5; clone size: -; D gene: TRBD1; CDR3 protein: CAISEAGQGAGTQYF
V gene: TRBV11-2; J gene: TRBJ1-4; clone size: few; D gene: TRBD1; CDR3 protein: CASSLGTHRGATNEKLFF
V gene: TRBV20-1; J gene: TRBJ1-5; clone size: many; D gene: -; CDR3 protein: CSARVPLEGAQHF
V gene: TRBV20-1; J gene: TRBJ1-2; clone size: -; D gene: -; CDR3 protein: CSAIPGTSYGYTF
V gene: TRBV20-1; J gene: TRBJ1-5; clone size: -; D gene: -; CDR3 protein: CSAREFSAVKQPQHF
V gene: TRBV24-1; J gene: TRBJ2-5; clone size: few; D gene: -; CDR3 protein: CATSDRGQETQYF
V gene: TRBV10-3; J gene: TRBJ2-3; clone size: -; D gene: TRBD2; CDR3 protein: CAIRGAGGPRDEQYF
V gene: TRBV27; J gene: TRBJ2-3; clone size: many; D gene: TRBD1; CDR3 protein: CASSLGTATDTQYF
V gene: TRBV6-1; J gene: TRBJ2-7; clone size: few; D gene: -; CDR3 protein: CASSVMGPSYEQYF
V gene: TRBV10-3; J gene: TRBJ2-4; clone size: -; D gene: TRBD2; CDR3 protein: CAISPERGKNIQYF
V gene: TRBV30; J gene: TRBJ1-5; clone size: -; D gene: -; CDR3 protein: CAWTPGRNQPQHF
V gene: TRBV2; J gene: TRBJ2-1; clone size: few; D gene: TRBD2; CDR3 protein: CASSSGLAGAYEQFF